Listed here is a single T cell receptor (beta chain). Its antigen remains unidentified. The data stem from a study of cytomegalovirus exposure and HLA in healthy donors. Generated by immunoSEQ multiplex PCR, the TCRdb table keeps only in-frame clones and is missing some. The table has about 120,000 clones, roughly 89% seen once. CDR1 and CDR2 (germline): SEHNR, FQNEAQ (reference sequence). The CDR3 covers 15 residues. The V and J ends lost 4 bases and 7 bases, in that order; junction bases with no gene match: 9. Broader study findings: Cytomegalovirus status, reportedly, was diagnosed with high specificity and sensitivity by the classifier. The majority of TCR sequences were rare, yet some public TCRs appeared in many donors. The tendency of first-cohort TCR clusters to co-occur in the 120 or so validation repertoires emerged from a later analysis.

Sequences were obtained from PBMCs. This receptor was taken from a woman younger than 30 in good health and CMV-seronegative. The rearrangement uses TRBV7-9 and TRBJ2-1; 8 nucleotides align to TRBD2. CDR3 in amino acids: CASSWSGGAWNEQFF. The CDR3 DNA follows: TGTGCCAGCAGCTGGTCCGGGGGGGCTTGGAATGAGCAGTTCTTC.